This T cell receptor beta chain was captured in a study of T cell responses to AZD1222 COVID-19 vaccine. General study points: Nearly half of spike-specific TCRs reportedly target unmutated variant regions. Donors were chiefly white British, with a greater number of females, and clonal diversity was perhaps underestimated.

The CDR3 is made up of 15 amino acids. Germline loops: CDR1 MNHEY, CDR2 SMNVEV (reference sequence). V lost 5 bases, J lost 9 bases, and 17 bases lay in between. The assay was immunoSEQ multiplex PCR, and TCRdb's table has in-frame clones only and misses some. The sample gives 180,000 or so clones, just over 90% of which show up once; 1.3% is in the top ten. A word on this clone: Antigen specificity is unknown.

The chain has TRBV27 and TRBJ1-6, with D tentatively TRBD1 (6 bases). The sequencing here drew on peripheral blood, taken 28 days after the second AZD1222 dose. This TCR was sampled from an adult who received the AZD1222 COVID-19 vaccine. This chain's CDR3 is CASSNPSGAGSPLHF. In DNA, the CDR3 is TGTGCCAGCAGTAACCCTTCAGGGGCCGGTTCACCCCTCCACTTT.